One sample yielded the 17 T cell receptor beta chains listed below, sequenced in a study of shared clonotypes between healthy human individuals. The assay was immunoSEQ multiplex PCR, and TCRdb's table has in-frame clones only and misses some. The profile covers approximately 1.1 million clones, with approximately 80% appearing a single time and under 0.65% taken by the ten largest. Sequencing was carried out using memory CD4+ T cells from PBMCs. Stated subset: CD45RA-negative fraction. These receptor sequences come from a man between 18 and 35 years old in good health. Some clones in this sample may be carry-over from other donors' samples.

This clone was found once. The CDR3: CASSFIEAPIYSNQPQHF. The CDR3 DNA reads TGTGCCAGCAGTTTTATTGAGGCCCCGATTTATAGCAATCAGCCCCAGCATTTT. The V gene is TRBV28, the J gene TRBJ1-5; D not certain. Germline V lookup: CDR1 MDHEN, CDR2 SYDVKM. Trimming removed 3 bases at V and 0 bases at J, with 18 bases between. This CDR3 has 18 residues.

This clone was found a few times. The chain combines TRBV19 with TRBJ1-5; D unresolved. The germline V gene has CDR1 LNHDA and CDR2 SQIVND (reference sequence). Trimming left V 6 bases short and J 3 bases short, with 9 bases between. The CDR3 covers 13 residues. The CDR3 here is CASRRSDNQPQHF. DNA for the CDR3: TGTGCCAGTAGGCGATCAGACAATCAGCCCCAGCATTTT.

The rearrangement uses TRBV7-2 and TRBJ2-1; 10 positions match TRBD2. CDR1 and CDR2 from the germline V gene are SGHTA and FQGNSA. J lost 5 bases, V lost 4 bases, and 8 bases had no gene match. The CDR3 runs 16 residues. CDR3 residues: CASSSSGTSVDNEQFF. CDR3 nucleotide sequence: TGTGCCAGCAGCTCTAGTGGGACTAGCGTTGACAATGAGCAGTTCTTC.

This chain joins TRBV11-2 and TRBJ1-6; no clear D gene. CDR3 length: 12 residues. V was shortened by 2 bases and J by 7 bases, with 3 bases between the two germline ends. Germline V lookup: CDR1 SGHAT, CDR2 FQNNGV. The CDR3 is CASSLMNSPLHF. In DNA, the CDR3 is TGTGCCAGCAGCTTAATGAATTCACCCCTCCACTTT.

The chain links TRBV12-5 to TRBJ2-5; possible D gene TRBD1, 6 bases. The CDR3 extends over 15 amino acids. V was pared by 8 bases and J by 4 bases, with 20 bases between. Germline V gives CDR1 LGHNT, CDR2 FRNRAP. CDR3 protein: CASSYKQGSRETQYF. The CDR3 region has the DNA TGTGCTAGTAGTTACAAACAGGGTAGTAGAGAGACCCAGTACTTC.

The chain combines TRBV6-4 with TRBJ1-2; TRBD1 matches 7 bases. The CDR3 loop spans 17 amino acids. The germline V gene has CDR1 MRHNA and CDR2 SNTAGT. V shed 0 bases and J 5 bases; nucleotides not matched to a gene: 12. The CDR3 sequence is CASSDSYAPTGRYGYTF. The CDR3 bases are TGTGCCAGCAGTGACTCGTATGCCCCGACAGGGAGGTATGGCTACACCTTC.

Here the CDR3 reads CASSSERRTEAFF. CDR3 DNA sequence: TGTGCCAGCTCATCGGAGAGAAGGACTGAAGCTTTCTTT. The chain carries TRBV18 and TRBJ1-1; D is undetermined. CDR1 is KGHSH, CDR2 LQKENI, per germline. The V gene lost 5 bases and the J gene lost 5 bases, with 12 bases spanning the gap. The CDR3 sequence is 13 residues long.

The V and J genes are TRBV29-1 and TRBJ2-6; no firm D call. This CDR3 has 16 residues. V gave up 4 bases and J gave up 0 bases, with 13 bases separating them. The germline V gene has CDR1 SQVTM and CDR2 ANQGSEA. The CDR3 region has the DNA TGCAGCGTTGCCCTTCCCCCTCTCTCTGGGGCCAACGTCCTGACTTTC. Translation: CSVALPPLSGANVLTF.

Comment on this clone: A much larger clone lies a single base off, so this may be a read error. The sample contains more than one DNA sequence encoding this CDR3. This chain uses TRBV7-3 with TRBJ2-3; 12 positions match TRBD2. Germline CDR1 SGHTA, CDR2 FQGTGA. V shed 2 bases, J shed 2 bases, and the junction held 2 bases outside the gene matches. This CDR3 is 16 amino acids long. CDR3 in DNA: TGTGCCAGCAGCTTAGGACTAGCGGGGTCCACAGATACGCAGTATTTT. It is translated as CASSLGLAGSTDTQYF.

This clone was detected only a few times. The rearrangement uses TRBV14 and TRBJ2-1, with 8 bases that match TRBD2. Unmatched junction bases numbered 3, after V lost 0 bases and J lost 14 bases. Germline loops: CDR1 SGHDN, CDR2 FVKESK. This CDR3 is 12 amino acids long. The chain's CDR3 is CASSQESGGEFF. The DNA for the CDR3 is TGTGCCAGCAGCCAAGAATCGGGGGGGGAGTTCTTC.

The chain joins TRBV10-1 to TRBJ2-7, with D perhaps TRBD1 (6 bases). There are 15 residues in the CDR3. The V and J ends lost 2 bases and 1 base respectively, with 12 bases between them. Looked up from germline, CDR1 is WNHNN and CDR2 is SYGVQD (reference sequence). The CDR3 sequence is CASSEKGHPSYEQYF. In DNA, the CDR3 is TGCGCCAGCAGTGAGAAGGGACATCCTTCCTACGAGCAGTACTTC.

Concerning this clone itself: Other DNA sequences from this sample encode an identical CDR3 as well. The V gene is TRBV7-8, the J gene TRBJ1-1; tentatively, D is TRBD1 (6 bases). Germline V lookup: CDR1 SGHVS, CDR2 FQNEAQ. The CDR3 covers 14 residues. Trimming left V 1 base short and J 1 base short, with 7 bases between. CDR3: CASSLVRGNTEAFF. CDR3 bases: TGTGCCAGCAGCTTAGTCAGGGGGAACACTGAAGCTTTCTTT.

In this sample, this clone turned up a few times. This chain links TRBV19 with TRBJ1-5; 7 bases align to TRBD1. Germline CDR1 LNHDA, CDR2 SQIVND (reference sequence). The V gene end was trimmed by 10 bases and the J gene end by 1 base; junction bases not matched to a gene: 7. The CDR3 extends over 14 amino acids. The CDR3 is CATSDRVSNQPQHF. CDR3 coding DNA: TGTGCCACCTCAGACAGGGTCAGCAATCAGCCCCAGCATTTT.

The chain combines TRBV7-2 with TRBJ1-2, with 7 bases identical to TRBD1. This CDR3 is built from 15 residues. Germline CDR1 is SGHTA and CDR2 is FQGNSA. Unmatched junction bases numbered 4, after V lost 1 base and J lost 2 bases. In DNA form, the CDR3 reads TGTGCCAGCAGCTTAGTAGGGGGCTTAAACTATGGCTACACCTTC. Protein sequence: CASSLVGGLNYGYTF.

The gene calls are TRBV5-6 and TRBJ2-3; D unclear. The CDR3 is 14 residues long. The germline V gene has CDR1 SGHDT and CDR2 YYEEEE. The V gene lost 2 bases and the J gene lost 2 bases, with 9 bases spanning the gap. The CDR3, as DNA: TGTGCCAGCAGCTTTGGGCAGGACACAGATACGCAGTATTTT. Amino acid sequence: CASSFGQDTDTQYF.

V and J are TRBV7-9 and TRBJ2-1; unclear D gene. The V gene's germline CDR1 is SEHNR and CDR2 FQNEAQ (reference sequence). The germline V and J ends were trimmed by 5 bases and 6 bases, with 8 bases remaining between them. CDR3 length: 12 amino acids. CDR3 amino acids: CASSPIPNEQFF. For the CDR3, the DNA is TGTGCCAGCAGCCCAATACCCAATGAGCAGTTCTTC.

The V gene is TRBV19, the J gene TRBJ2-5; 10 nucleotides line up with TRBD2. The V segment lost 3 bases and the J segment 5 bases; nucleotides outside the gene matches: 6. Germline V gives CDR1 LNHDA, CDR2 SQIVND (reference sequence). This CDR3 is 15 amino acids long. The CDR3 sequence: CASSILLAGVETQYF. CDR3 DNA: TGTGCCAGTAGTATTCTTCTAGCGGGAGTTGAGACCCAGTACTTC.